What follows are 13 T cell receptor beta chains derived from one specimen sequenced in a study of Ad26.COV2.S vaccination and SARS-CoV-2 variants. Clones were read by immunoSEQ multiplex PCR, and TCRdb kept only the in-frame ones, dropping some. This sample has 300,000 to 350,000 clones, with about 86% found just once. Treatment reported: around 19 received Ad26.COV2.S at low or high dose, single or two shots; 5 received placebo; per-sample allocation not given. Sampling happened 63 days after the first vaccine or placebo injection. Sequences were derived from peripheral blood, sampled in a trial of Ad26.COV2.S vaccine versus placebo. These receptors originate from a person aged 18-65 years who received the Ad26.COV2.S COVID-19 vaccine or a placebo.

This chain connects TRBV18 to TRBJ2-7, with 12 nucleotides matching TRBD2. The CDR3 length is 16 residues. CDR1 and CDR2 (germline): KGHSH, LQKENI. Unmatched junction bases numbered 11, after V lost 4 bases and J lost 7 bases. As DNA, the CDR3 is TGTGCCAGCTCACAAACAGCTAGCGGGGGGGCCGAAGAGCAGTACTTC. This encodes CASSQTASGGAEEQYF.

This clone was counted a single time. J is TRBJ2-7 and V is TRBV11-1; 10 bases align to TRBD1. CDR1 and CDR2 from the germline V gene are SGHAT and FQDESV (reference sequence). The CDR3 contains 16 residues. With V trimmed by 3 bases and J by 5 bases, 10 bases remained unmatched. The CDR3 nucleotides are TGTGCCAGCAGCTTTTCCCTGACAGGGGGCGGGAACGAGCAGTACTTC. It encodes CASSFSLTGGGNEQYF.

This chain uses TRBV30 with TRBJ2-1; the match to TRBD1 covers 7 bases. Germline loops: CDR1 GTSNPN, CDR2 SVGIG (reference sequence). The CDR3 has 16 amino acids. Unmatched junction bases numbered 11, after V lost 5 bases and J lost 1 base. CDR3 bases: TGTGCCTGGGTTAACGTCGGGACAGTGTCCTACAATGAGCAGTTCTTC. Translated, it gives CAWVNVGTVSYNEQFF.

The chain recombines TRBV6-6 with TRBJ1-5, with 7 bases that match TRBD1. Trimming took 5 bases from V and 1 from J; bases not matched to a gene: 5. The CDR3 length is 15 residues. Looked up from germline, CDR1 is MNHNY and CDR2 is SVGAGI (reference sequence). CDR3 coding DNA: TGTGCCAGCAGTCAAGGGGGCCTAAGCAATCAGCCCCAGCATTTT. It translates to CASSQGGLSNQPQHF.

This sequence joins TRBV6-2 or TRBV6-3 and TRBJ1-1; D is ambiguous. Germline lookup yields CDR1 MNHEY and CDR2 SVGEGT. V lost 0 bases and J 4 bases, leaving 6 bases between the germline ends. The CDR3 covers 13 residues. Written as DNA, the CDR3 is TGTGCCAGCAGTTACTCTATTGTCACTGAAGCTTTCTTT. It encodes CASSYSIVTEAFF.

The chain is built from TRBV19 and TRBJ1-6; D unclear. Per the germline V gene, CDR1 is LNHDA and CDR2 is SQIVND (reference sequence). The CDR3 runs 13 residues. Trimming stripped 0 bases from V and 7 bases from J, with 4 bases between. The CDR3 region is CASSIERNSPLHF. The CDR3, as DNA: TGTGCCAGTAGTATAGAGCGGAATTCACCCCTCCACTTT.

The chain couples TRBV5-1 to TRBJ2-2; 10 nucleotides line up with TRBD2. The germline CDR1 and CDR2 sequences are SGHRS and YFSETQ. The CDR3 consists of 17 residues. J gave up 1 base and V 0 bases, and 3 bases lay outside the gene matches. The CDR3 DNA reads TGCGCCAGCAGCTTGGCGGTAGCGGGAGGGAACACCGGGGAGCTGTTTTTT. It is translated as CASSLAVAGGNTGELFF.

There are a few counts of this clone. This chain links TRBV7-9 with TRBJ1-3; the D gene is possibly TRBD1 (6 bases). Trimming took 2 bases from V and 2 from J, leaving 13 bases between them. CDR1 is SEHNR, CDR2 FQNEAQ, per germline (reference sequence). The length of the CDR3 is 16 residues. The CDR3 DNA reads as TGTGCCAGCAGCTTACGACAGGCGACTACTGGAAACACCATATATTTT. The encoded protein is CASSLRQATTGNTIYF.

This sequence joins TRBV30 and TRBJ1-1; the D is unclear. The V gene lost 8 bases and the J gene lost 1 base, with 14 bases spanning the gap. CDR1 is GTSNPN, CDR2 SVGIG, per germline (reference sequence). CDR3 size: 13 residues. CDR3 coding DNA: TGTGCCGGAAGGGTTTGGGAGAACACTGAAGCTTTCTTT. This sequence encodes CAGRVWENTEAFF.

The CDR3 DNA follows: TGCGCCAGCAGCAGTCAGGGACACAATGAGCAGTTCTTC. Its protein product is CASSSQGHNEQFF. The V and J genes are TRBV5-1 and TRBJ2-1; D tentatively fits TRBD1 or TRBD2 (5 bases each). Germline CDR1 SGHRS, CDR2 YFSETQ. The CDR3 is 13 amino acids. Trimming took 4 bases from V and 5 from J, leaving 10 bases between them. The full variable domain, with the rest looked up from reference TRBV5-1 and TRBJ2-1, is KAGVTQTPRYLIKTRGQQVTLSCSPISGHRSVSWYQQTPGQGLQFLFEYFSETQRNKGNFPGRFSGRQFSNSRSEMNVSTLELGDSALYLCASSSQGHNEQFFGPGTRLTVL.

This rearrangement joins TRBV19 to TRBJ1-4, with 9 bases that match TRBD1. The length of the CDR3 is 13 residues. In germline, CDR1 is LNHDA, CDR2 SQIVND (reference sequence). The CDR3 coding sequence is TGTGCTACAAAGGACAGGGGCAGAGAAAAACTGTTTTTT. Translated, it gives CATKDRGREKLFF.

The chain couples TRBV10-3 to TRBJ2-5; D not certain. V was trimmed by 4 bases and J by 0 bases, leaving 18 bases between them. CDR1 ENHRY and CDR2 SYGVKD come from the germline V gene. The CDR3 is made up of 17 amino acids. The CDR3 DNA reads TGTGCCATCAGTGGTAAGGGCTCTGCGCAGTACCAAGAGACCCAGTACTTC. It specifies CAISGKGSAQYQETQYF.

The CDR3 DNA reads TGCGCCAGCAGGCGTGTAACTGGCGGTGATTCACCCCTCCACTTT. It is translated as CASRRVTGGDSPLHF. V gene TRBV5-1 combines with J gene TRBJ1-6; D remains ambiguous. This CDR3 comprises 15 residues. Germline-derived CDR1 and CDR2 are SGHRS and YFSETQ. The V and J ends lost 5 bases and 8 bases respectively, with 17 bases between them. The variable domain in full, completed from reference TRBV5-1 and TRBJ1-6, reads KAGVTQTPRYLIKTRGQQVTLSCSPISGHRSVSWYQQTPGQGLQFLFEYFSETQRNKGNFPGRFSGRQFSNSRSEMNVSTLELGDSALYLCASRRVTGGDSPLHFGNGTRLTVT.